These 18 T cell receptor beta chains came from one sample sequenced in a study of beta chain features in type 1 diabetes. Study results and caveats: TCRB CDR3 length was moderately but significantly reduced in all four CD4+ subsets of Type 1 diabetes patients.

The authors reverse transcribed all of the isolated RNA, so sequencing captured expressed TCRB transcripts. Method: immunoSEQ multiplex PCR; TCRdb's copy keeps in-frame clones and lacks some. The table includes around 650,000 clones, around 11% detected once. The antigens for these receptors are not known. Sequences were obtained from naive CD4+ T cells from blood. These receptors were collected from a man aged 25-45 years with type 1 diabetes.

This clone showed up just a few times. This rearrangement joins TRBV7-9 to TRBJ2-3, with D unclear. V dropped 5 bases and J dropped 3 bases, with 12 bases sitting between them. The CDR3 covers 14 residues. The V gene's germline CDR1 is SEHNR and CDR2 FQNEAQ (reference sequence). CDR3 DNA: TGTGCCAGCAGCCTCGTGGCCGGGACAGATACGCAGTATTTT. Amino acids: CASSLVAGTDTQYF.

As concerns this clone: One end of the junction varies from germline; a read error may be responsible. The chain recombines TRBV4-3 with TRBJ2-3; maybe TRBD1 (6 bases). CDR1 is LGHNA, CDR2 YSLEER, per germline. This CDR3 has 18 amino acids. The CDR3 DNA follows: TGCGCCATCAGCCAAGATTATAATGGGGGCGCAGGGCAAGATACGCAGTATTTT. Protein: CAISQDYNGGAGQDTQYF.

This chain connects TRBV18 to TRBJ2-7; D is undetermined. This CDR3 spans 14 amino acids. CDR1 and CDR2 from the germline V gene are KGHSH and LQKENI. Trimming pared 3 bases from V and 3 bases from J, leaving 12 bases between. CDR3 in amino acids: CASSPSEPSYEQYF. CDR3 nucleotides: TGTGCCAGCTCACCGTCGGAACCTAGCTACGAGCAGTACTTC. Based on the CDR3 plus reference TRBV18 and TRBJ2-7, the full variable domain is NAGVMQNPRHLVRRRGQEARLRCSPMKGHSHVYWYRQLPEEGLKFMVYLQKENIIDESGMPKERFSAEFPKEGPSILRIQQVVRGDSAAYFCASSPSEPSYEQYFGPGTRLTVT.

The rearrangement links TRBV5-4 to TRBJ1-6; 9 bases are shared with TRBD1. V was pared by 2 bases and J by 9 bases, with 9 bases of the junction left unmatched. The CDR3 is 16 residues long. CDR1 SGHNT and CDR2 YYREEE come from the germline V gene (reference sequence). The CDR3 DNA follows: TGTGCCAGCAGCTTTTTTCCCGGGACAGGGACTTCACCCCTCCACTTT. Translating gives CASSFFPGTGTSPLHF.

This chain connects TRBV6-1 to TRBJ2-3, with D perhaps assigned TRBD1 or TRBD2 (5 bases each). The germline V gene has CDR1 MNHNS and CDR2 SASEGT. This CDR3 is built from 13 residues. Trimming removed 7 bases at V and 3 bases at J, with 11 bases between. CDR3 bases: TGTGCCAGCAATACAGGCGGGACAGATACGCAGTATTTT. This translates into CASNTGGTDTQYF.

The V gene is TRBV11-3, the J gene TRBJ2-1; tentative D call: TRBD2 (6 bases). Germline values: CDR1 SGHNT, CDR2 YENEEA. The CDR3 is made up of 16 amino acids. V was shortened by 0 bases and J by 3 bases, with 12 bases between the two germline ends. CDR3 in amino acids: CASSLEEGRGYNEQFF. CDR3 sequence (DNA): TGTGCCAGCAGCTTAGAGGAGGGACGGGGCTACAATGAGCAGTTCTTC.

The chain uses TRBV7-9 and TRBJ2-3; D is unclear. Germline CDR1 reads SEHNR; CDR2 reads FQNEAQ (reference sequence). The germline V and J ends were trimmed by 3 bases and 5 bases, with 9 bases remaining between them. CDR3 length equals 13 residues. The CDR3 is CASSLVGKDTQYF. DNA for the CDR3: TGTGCCAGCAGCTTGGTGGGTAAAGATACGCAGTATTTT.

This clone was seen a handful of times. The rearrangement links TRBV7-9 to TRBJ2-1; D gene unclear. Trimming shortened V by 6 bases and J by 8 bases, and 8 bases separated the two germline ends. Germline V gene data show CDR1 as SEHNR and CDR2 as FQNEAQ (reference sequence). This CDR3 region has 11 residues. The CDR3 DNA is TGTGCCAGCAGGGCGGCAGATGAGCAGTTCTTC. This encodes CASRAADEQFF.

V gene TRBV7-9 combines with J gene TRBJ2-7, with D hard to call. V gave up 4 bases and J gave up 6 bases, with 19 bases separating them. CDR1 and CDR2 (germline): SEHNR, FQNEAQ (reference sequence). This CDR3 is 15 amino acids long. CDR3 bases: TGTGCCAGCAGCTCCGAAAGGGTTACCAACCTCGAGCAGTACTTC. This gives the protein CASSSERVTNLEQYF. Supplemented by reference TRBV7-9 and TRBJ2-7, the full variable domain reads DTGVSQNPRHKITKRGQNVTFRCDPISEHNRLYWYRQTLGQGPEFLTYFQNEAQLEKSRLLSDRFSAERPKGSFSTLEIQRTEQGDSAMYLCASSSERVTNLEQYFGPGTRLTVT.

This chain links TRBV6-1 with TRBJ2-1; TRBD1 agrees at 7 bases. V trimming: 2 bases; J trimming: 15 bases; junction bases outside the gene matches: 13. CDR3 length: 14 amino acids. Germline assignment: CDR1 MNHNS and CDR2 SASEGT. The CDR3 bases are TGTGCCAGCAGTGAACTAGGTTTGTCTGGACAGGCGTTCTTC. This encodes CASSELGLSGQAFF.

This clone showed up just a few times. The CDR3 reads CASSPLGTGASYEQYF. The CDR3 DNA reads TGTGCCAGCAGTCCCCTGGGGACAGGTGCCTCCTACGAGCAGTACTTC. J is TRBJ2-7 and V is TRBV11-2, with TRBD1 identical over 8 bases. CDR1 is SGHAT, CDR2 FQNNGV, per germline. The CDR3 covers 16 residues. Trimming took 6 bases from V and 0 from J; bases not matched to a gene: 10.

This clone was observed a handful of times. The chain recombines TRBV30 with TRBJ2-2, with TRBD1 matching over 8 bases. Trimming removed 7 bases from V and 5 bases from J; junction bases left unmatched: 6. The CDR3 spans 13 residues. Looked up from germline, CDR1 is GTSNPN and CDR2 is SVGIG (reference sequence). CDR3 sequence (DNA): TGTGCCTTAGGACAGGGTAGGACCGGGGAGCTGTTTTTT. The encoded protein is CALGQGRTGELFF.

The chain links TRBV6-5 to TRBJ2-7; 7 positions agree with TRBD1. Trimming removed 4 bases from V and 3 bases from J; junction bases left unmatched: 6. The CDR3 has 14 amino acids. The germline V gene encodes CDR1 MNHEY and CDR2 SVGAGI. The CDR3 sequence: CASSSQGFGYEQYF. The DNA of the CDR3 is TGTGCCAGCAGTTCACAGGGGTTTGGCTACGAGCAGTACTTC.

The chain recombines TRBV29-1 with TRBJ1-4, with a possible D match to TRBD1 (5 bases). The CDR3 is 12 amino acids. Trimming shortened V by 5 bases and J by 8 bases, and 12 bases separated the two germline ends. Per germline, CDR1 SQVTM and CDR2 ANQGSEA. The chain's CDR3 is CSVSVRDEKLFF. The CDR3 DNA reads TGCAGCGTTTCGGTCAGGGACGAAAAACTGTTTTTT.

The rearrangement uses TRBV9 and TRBJ1-5; perhaps TRBD1 as D (6 bases). V was cut by 3 bases and J by 6 bases, with 16 bases left in between. The germline V gene encodes CDR1 SGDLS and CDR2 YYNGEE. The CDR3 length is 15 residues. The chain's CDR3 is CASSASGDVGQPQHF. CDR3 nucleotides: TGTGCCAGCAGCGCGTCAGGGGATGTGGGTCAGCCCCAGCATTTT.

The sample holds a few counts of this clone. The V and J genes are TRBV4-3 and TRBJ2-1; 8 bases line up with TRBD2. Germline V gene sequence: CDR1 LGHNA, CDR2 YSLEER. The CDR3 consists of 16 residues. Unmatched junction bases numbered 12, after V lost 4 bases and J lost 7 bases. In nucleotides, the CDR3 is TGCGCCAGCAGCCCAGCCGTGGCCGGGGGGGCAAATGAGCAGTTCTTC. It translates to CASSPAVAGGANEQFF.

This clone turned up a few times. V usage is TRBV7-2 and J usage is TRBJ1-5; D not certain. CDR1 is SGHTA and CDR2 is FQGNSA in the germline V gene. The CDR3 sequence is 14 residues long. V lost 4 bases and J lost 2, with 9 bases in between. The CDR3 region is CASSSWEGNQPQHF. The CDR3 coding sequence is TGTGCCAGCAGCTCTTGGGAGGGCAATCAGCCCCAGCATTTT.

V and J are TRBV29-1 and TRBJ2-7; the D is unclear. The CDR3 consists of 13 residues. Germline CDR1 reads SQVTM; CDR2 reads ANQGSEA. The germline V and J ends were trimmed by 5 bases and 5 bases, with 16 bases remaining between them. In nucleotides, the CDR3 is TGCAGCGTTTCTTTCCTCCGGACGCACGAGCAGTACTTC. Its protein product is CSVSFLRTHEQYF.